This T cell receptor beta chain was observed in a study of OX40 agonist ivuxolimab in advanced cancers. Regarding the complete study: Ivuxolimab was an agonistic, fully human IgG2 monoclonal antibody directed against OX40 (CD134), a costimulatory receptor. Patients were allowed to have had prior anti-PD-1, anti-PD-L1 or anti-CTLA-4 therapy, and approximately 41% of the dose-escalation patients had previously received checkpoint inhibitors. Of the roughly 52 dose-escalation patients, hepatocellular carcinoma was present in roughly 19, melanoma in approximately 15, renal cell carcinoma in 9 and head and neck cancer in 9. Partial responses were achieved by three dose-escalation patients, of whom one had hepatocellular carcinoma and two had cutaneous melanoma. Intravenous ivuxolimab was administered to patients every 2 weeks at six dose levels: 0.01, 0.1, 0.3, 1.5, 3 and 10 mg/kg. Peripheral TCRbeta sequencing was intended to test whether TCR sequence diversity was altered and clonal T-cell expansion was caused by ivuxolimab. The monotherapy dose-escalation portion (N ≈ 56 patients) of the phase I ivuxolimab trial is reported in the paper. A male proportion of nearly 85% and a mean age of approximately 58 years, ranging from about 23 to 90, were recorded for the dose-escalation cohort. The full study reports these points: Antigen specificity was not determined for the clonally expanded peripheral T cells. On average, CD8+ T cells showed more expanded clones than CD4+ T cells after ivuxolimab. At doses of 0.1 to 3.0 mg/kg, clonal expansion of both CD4+ and CD8+ T cells in blood was seen between baseline and week 6. Low levels of normalized T-cell clonal expansion were also seen in some patients who did not respond. Partial responders in the 0.1-3.0 mg/kg groups had among the lowest normalized peripheral clonal expansion, especially among CD8+ T cells.

The CDR3 contains 17 residues, cysteine and phenylalanine counted. The only DNA kept is the CDR3, 51 bases in frame from the first base. CDR1 and CDR2 were assigned from the germline V gene as MDHEN and SYDVKM. The V end gives up 2 bases and the J end 5 bases, leaving 11 bases in the junction not matched to a gene. The trial excluded patients who had a history of autoimmune disease or who were on systemic immunosuppression. Peripheral blood for TCR sequencing was collected from all dose cohorts at baseline, on cycle 4 day 1, and on cycle 7 day 1. Samples came from an open-label, multicenter, first-in-human phase I dose-escalation trial of ivuxolimab. Adults with locally advanced or metastatic melanoma, renal cell, hepatocellular, or head and neck squamous cell carcinoma were enrolled in the trial. Before TCR sequencing, CD4+ T cells and CD8+ T cells were sorted from peripheral blood as separate populations.

Ten or more counts support this clone. This clone's antigen is unknown. Base quality data are lacking; no much larger clone is found one base away. To sequence the TCRbeta CDR3 region, genomic DNA was isolated from the sorted cells. The immunoSEQ Assay was used for sequencing of TCRbeta CDR3 regions. TCRdb mirrors the immuneACCESS table, restricted to in-frame sequences. Some clones are absent from its copies; in checked studies, under half trace to an unresolved V gene, and the reason for the others is unknown. The sample contains about 95,000 clones, about 85% of them found a single time. The ten largest make up roughly 3.8% of the sample.

The sample here was CD4+ or CD8+ T cells sorted from blood, taken in a trial of the OX40 agonist ivuxolimab. The chain joins TRBV28 to TRBJ1-5; TRBD1 matches 8 bases in the middle. This receptor was taken from an adult with an advanced solid tumor such as melanoma, head and neck, liver or kidney cancer. At the DNA level, the sequence is TGTGCCAGCAGTTTACCCAATACAGGGGGGTTATATCAGCCCCAGCATTTT. This gives the protein CASSLPNTGGLYQPQHF.